This T cell receptor beta chain appears in the sequencing data of a study of metastatic and nonmetastatic thyroid tumors. Study results and caveats: Reports indicated that malignant thyroid tumors showed significantly higher TCR beta diversity than benign nodules did, in blood and tumor.

By share, this clone counts as medium-sized. Its cognate antigen is unknown. TCRdb re-called clones from the PCR reads using MiXCR. Of approximately 12,000 clones in the sample, around 21% are singletons; the top ten hold 14%. All patients were untreated before thyroid surgery. Germline values: CDR1 MNHEY, CDR2 SVGAGI. Trimming took off 1 base at V and 5 bases at J, with 11 bases between the two ends. This CDR3 comprises 14 residues. Sequencing was carried out using adjacent normal tissue. The chain has TRBV6-5 and TRBJ1-1, with a weak D call TRBD1 (5 bases). The TCR sequence derives from a female donor with papillary thyroid cancer or a benign thyroid nodule (not recorded which). Some clones in this sample may be carry-over from other donors' samples. Written as DNA, the CDR3 is TGTGCCAGCAGTTACTGGGGACCGGTTACTGAAGCTTTCTTT. It encodes CASSYWGPVTEAFF.